This section outlines one TCR beta chain sequence together with its context. The protocol was immunoSEQ multiplex PCR, while the TCRdb copy is restricted to in-frame clones and leaves out a portion. In the table there are tens of thousands of clones, approximately 82% of which are singletons. The sample originates from a study of T cell clonotyping in hematopoietic cell transplantation. CDR1 is SGHAT, CDR2 FQNNGV, per germline. This CDR3 contains 15 residues. The ends were cut back, 1 base at V and 3 bases at J, with 11 bases in the middle. Specified time point: recipient sample about 28 days before transplant, after cytoreduction.

The chain is built from TRBV11-2 and TRBJ2-3; D not resolved. This clonotype was obtained from a woman aged 55-69 years with acute myeloid leukemia. Some clones in this sample may be carry-over from other donors' samples. Sequenced material: peripheral blood mononuclear cells, taken before stem cell transplant. CDR3 nucleotide sequence: TGTGCCAGCAGCTTAGGGGCAGGAAGGACAGATACGCAGTATTTT. Its protein product is CASSLGAGRTDTQYF. The full variable domain, completed using reference TRBV11-2 and TRBJ2-3, is EAGVAQSPRYKIIEKRQSVAFWCNPISGHATLYWYQQILGQGPKLLIQFQNNGVVDDSQLPKDRFSAERLKGVDSTLKIQPAKLEDSAVYLCASSLGAGRTDTQYFGPGTRLTVL.